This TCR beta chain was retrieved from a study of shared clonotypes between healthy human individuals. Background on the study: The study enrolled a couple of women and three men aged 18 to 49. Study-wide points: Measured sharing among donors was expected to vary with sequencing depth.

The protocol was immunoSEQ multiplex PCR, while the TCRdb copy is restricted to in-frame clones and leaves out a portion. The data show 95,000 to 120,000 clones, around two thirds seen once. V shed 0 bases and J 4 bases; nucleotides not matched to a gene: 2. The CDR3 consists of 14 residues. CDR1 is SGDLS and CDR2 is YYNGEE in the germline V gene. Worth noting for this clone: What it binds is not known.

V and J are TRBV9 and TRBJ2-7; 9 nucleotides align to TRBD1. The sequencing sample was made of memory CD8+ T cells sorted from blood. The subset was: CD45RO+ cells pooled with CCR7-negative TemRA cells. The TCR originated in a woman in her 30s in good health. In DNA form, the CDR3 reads TGTGCCAGCAGCGTAGCCGGGACAGGGTACGAGCAGTACTTC. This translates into CASSVAGTGYEQYF.